The next 15 T cell receptor beta chains were all read from a single sample in a study of T-cell memory formation after mild COVID-19. TCRdb used MiXCR to reprocess the 5' RACE reads, holding one entry per CDR3 protein. Here the sample spans roughly 150,000 distinct CDR3 sequences, about 15% being singletons. The sample was PBMCs or a T cell subset sorted from them (not recorded which). All receptors derive from an adult woman who had mild COVID-19 (a few samples of this study predate the infection). Cell type and time point are not known.

The V call is TRBV7-9, the J call TRBJ2-1; 7 bases agree with TRBD2. The CDR3 consists of 18 residues. Germline CDR1 is SEHNR and CDR2 is FQNEAQ (reference sequence). Trimming cost V 0 bases and J 6 bases; bases outside gene matches: 14. Written as DNA, the CDR3 is TGTGCCAGCAGCTTAGCGCCCACCGGGCGGGGGAGCACCAATGAGCAGTTCTTC. This sequence encodes CASSLAPTGRGSTNEQFF.

This clonotype was seen more than once but under ten times. The CDR3 sequence: CATSASTVTDTQYF. The CDR3 nucleotides are TGTGCCACCAGTGCATCCACTGTCACAGATACGCAGTATTTT. The V and J genes are TRBV24-1 and TRBJ2-3; unclear D gene. The V end was cut by 5 bases, the J end by 2 bases, with 10 bases between. The CDR3 contains 14 residues. The V gene's germline CDR1 is KGHDR and CDR2 SFDVKD.

The chain joins TRBV29-1 to TRBJ1-1, with 7 positions matching TRBD1. The trim removed 5 bases at V and 5 bases at J, leaving 14 bases unmatched. Germline V gives CDR1 SQVTM, CDR2 ANQGSEA. This CDR3 region has 15 residues. The DNA for the CDR3 is TGCAGCGTTAAAGGGGGCGCATCCCTATATACTGAAGCTTTCTTT. The encoded protein is CSVKGGASLYTEAFF.

This clonotype has ten or more counts. The chain joins TRBV6-5 to TRBJ2-5, with D unclear. The CDR3 runs to 15 residues. The germline V and J ends were trimmed by 1 base and 3 bases, with 12 bases remaining between them. Germline CDR1 MNHEY, CDR2 SVGAGI. The CDR3 loop is CASSYFDSWEETQYF. The CDR3, as DNA: TGTGCCAGCAGTTACTTTGACTCGTGGGAAGAGACCCAGTACTTC.

The chain couples TRBV27 to TRBJ2-2; TRBD2 matches at 8 bases. V shed 3 bases and J 15 bases; nucleotides not matched to a gene: 15. Per germline, CDR1 MNHEY and CDR2 SMNVEV (reference sequence). CDR3 length: 15 amino acids. The CDR3 here is CASSFGGVGRTRLFF. DNA of the CDR3: TGTGCCAGCAGTTTCGGGGGGGTCGGGAGAACTCGGTTGTTTTTT.

This clonotype was detected a few times. V and J are TRBV5-1 and TRBJ2-7; D not resolved. V lost 7 bases, J lost 3 bases, and 8 bases lay in between. The CDR3 contains 11 residues. The V gene's germline CDR1 is SGHRS and CDR2 YFSETQ. The CDR3 loop reads CASAQDYEQYF. The CDR3 DNA sequence: TGCGCCAGCGCCCAAGACTACGAGCAGTACTTC.

The table lists this clonotype with a few counts. The CDR3 DNA reads as TGCAGCGTTGAAAGACAGAGCACTGAAGCTTTCTTT. It is translated as CSVERQSTEAFF. This chain joins TRBV29-1 and TRBJ1-1; weak D call: TRBD1 (5 bases). The V end lost 2 bases, the J end lost 4 bases, and 8 bases lay between the germline ends. The V gene's germline CDR1 is SQVTM and CDR2 ANQGSEA. This CDR3 spans 12 amino acids.

This clonotype showed up many times. The chain combines TRBV10-3 with TRBJ2-3; weak D call: TRBD2 (6 bases). CDR1 ENHRY and CDR2 SYGVKD come from the germline V gene. CDR3 length: 14 residues. Deletions cut 4 bases from V and 5 bases from J, with 13 bases between. The CDR3 protein is CAISAAGIGDTQYF. The CDR3 bases are TGTGCCATCAGTGCGGCGGGGATTGGAGATACGCAGTATTTT.

This clonotype was picked up a small number of times. This chain connects TRBV24-1 to TRBJ2-5; D gene ambiguous. Germline CDR1 KGHDR, CDR2 SFDVKD. The CDR3 runs 11 residues. V was cut by 3 bases and J by 5 bases, with 3 bases left in between. The CDR3 DNA is TGTGCCACCAGTGATGAGGAGACCCAGTACTTC. Its protein is CATSDEETQYF.

The chain uses TRBV15 and TRBJ2-7; TRBD1 is a possible D gene (6 bases). Germline assignment: CDR1 LNHNV and CDR2 YYDKDF (reference sequence). The CDR3 is made up of 18 amino acids. Deletions cut 0 bases from V and 7 bases from J, with 25 bases between. The CDR3 DNA is TGTGCCACCAGCAGAGATTCAGGGGACACCCCGCCCGGTGGTGAGCAGTACTTC. This translates into CATSRDSGDTPPGGEQYF. The variable domain in full, with the rest retrieved from reference TRBV15 and TRBJ2-7, is DAMVIQNPRYQVTQFGKPVTLSCSQTLNHNVMYWYQQKSSQAPKLLFHYYDKDFNNEADTPDNFQSRRPNTSFCFLDIRSPGLGDTAMYLCATSRDSGDTPPGGEQYFGPGTRLTVT.

CDR3 loop: CAGGARNQPQHF. The CDR3 region has the DNA TGTGCTGGGGGGGCCCGCAATCAGCCCCAGCATTTT. J is TRBJ1-5 and V is TRBV6-6; possibly TRBD1 for D (6 bases). Per the germline V gene, CDR1 is MNHNY and CDR2 is SVGAGI (reference sequence). This CDR3 spans 12 amino acids.

This rearrangement joins TRBV12-3 or TRBV12-4 to TRBJ1-3, with 8 bases matching TRBD1. Trimming removed 5 bases from V and 1 base from J; junction bases left unmatched: 10. This CDR3 comprises 17 residues. CDR3 DNA sequence: TGTGCCAGCAGTCCTCGGACAGGGAGTAAGTCTGGAAACACCATATATTTT. Protein sequence: CASSPRTGSKSGNTIYF.

The chain couples TRBV10-3 to TRBJ1-4, with D tentatively TRBD1 (6 bases). The V end lost 4 bases, the J end lost 0 bases, and 18 bases lay between the germline ends. The V gene's germline CDR1 is ENHRY and CDR2 SYGVKD. The CDR3 runs to 18 residues. The CDR3 bases are TGTGCCATCAGTGTCGGCAGGGGAGGAGGAACAACTAATGAAAAACTGTTTTTT. Its protein product is CAISVGRGGGTTNEKLFF.

This rearrangement joins TRBV11-2 to TRBJ2-2; no clear D. Germline V gene sequence: CDR1 SGHAT, CDR2 FQNNGV. The CDR3 is made up of 15 amino acids. V was cut by 0 bases and J by 1 base, with 6 bases left in between. Here the CDR3 reads CASSLDQRNTGELFF. The DNA for the CDR3 is TGTGCCAGCAGCTTAGATCAGAGGAACACCGGGGAGCTGTTTTTT.

This chain links TRBV3-1 with TRBJ2-1; 10 nucleotides align to TRBD2. Germline V gene data show CDR1 as LGHDT and CDR2 as YNNKEL (reference sequence). The J segment lost 7 bases and the V segment lost 1 base, leaving 7 bases of the junction unmatched. The CDR3 spans 16 residues. The CDR3: CASSQAASGGLNEQFF. DNA for the CDR3: TGTGCCAGCAGCCAAGCGGCTAGCGGGGGTTTAAATGAGCAGTTCTTC.